This T cell receptor beta chain is drawn from a study of blood T cell repertoires in COVID-19. The table came from immunoSEQ multiplex PCR; TCRdb's copy has only in-frame clones and leaves some out. Among 30,000 to 40,000 clones, 84% were seen once, and the ten largest hold more than 1.5%. The clonotype originates from a man in his 60s with COVID-19, enrolled during active disease. The specimen was peripheral blood.

CDR3 nucleotide sequence: TGCGCCAGCAGCTTGGGAGCGGGACGCGACAATGAGCAGTTCTTC. This gives the protein CASSLGAGRDNEQFF. The V and J genes are TRBV5-1 and TRBJ2-1; 7 bases fit TRBD2. Trimming removed 0 bases from V and 5 bases from J; junction bases left unmatched: 5. This CDR3 contains 15 residues. Germline loops: CDR1 SGHRS, CDR2 YFSETQ.